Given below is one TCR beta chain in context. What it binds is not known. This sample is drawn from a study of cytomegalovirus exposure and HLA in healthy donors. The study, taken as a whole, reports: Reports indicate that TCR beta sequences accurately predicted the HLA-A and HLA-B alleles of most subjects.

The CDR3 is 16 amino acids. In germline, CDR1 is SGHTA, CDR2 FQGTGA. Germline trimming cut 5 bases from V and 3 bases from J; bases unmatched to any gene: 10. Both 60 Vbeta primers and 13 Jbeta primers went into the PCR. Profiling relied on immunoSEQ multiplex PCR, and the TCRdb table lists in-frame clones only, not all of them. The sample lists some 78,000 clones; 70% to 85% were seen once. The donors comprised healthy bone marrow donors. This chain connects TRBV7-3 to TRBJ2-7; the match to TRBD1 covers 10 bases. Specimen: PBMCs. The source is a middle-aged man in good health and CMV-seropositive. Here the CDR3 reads CASSTAGGTGDYEQYF. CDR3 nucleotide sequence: TGTGCCAGCAGCACAGCCGGTGGGACAGGGGACTACGAGCAGTACTTC. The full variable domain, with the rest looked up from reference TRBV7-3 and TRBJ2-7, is GAGVSQTPSNKVTEKGKYVELRCDPISGHTALYWYRQSLGQGPEFLIYFQGTGAADDSGLPNDRFFAVRPEGSVSTLKIQRTERGDSAVYLCASSTAGGTGDYEQYFGPGTRLTVT.